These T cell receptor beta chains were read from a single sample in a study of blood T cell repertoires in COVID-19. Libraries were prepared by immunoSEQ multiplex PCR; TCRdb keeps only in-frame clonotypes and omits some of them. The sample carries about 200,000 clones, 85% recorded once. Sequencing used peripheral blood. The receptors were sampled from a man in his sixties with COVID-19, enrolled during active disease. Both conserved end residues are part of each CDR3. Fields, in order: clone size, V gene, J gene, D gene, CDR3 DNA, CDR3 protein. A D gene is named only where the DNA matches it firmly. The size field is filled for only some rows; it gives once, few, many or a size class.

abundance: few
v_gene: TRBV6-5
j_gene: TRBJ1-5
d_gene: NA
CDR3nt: TGTGCCAGCAACAGTTTCCGTCAGCCCCAGCATTTT
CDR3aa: CASNSFRQPQHF

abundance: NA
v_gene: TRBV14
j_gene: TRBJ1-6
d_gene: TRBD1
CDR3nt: TGTGCCAGCAGCCAAGCGAGACAGGGGAGTTCACCCCTCCACTTT
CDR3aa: CASSQARQGSSPLHF

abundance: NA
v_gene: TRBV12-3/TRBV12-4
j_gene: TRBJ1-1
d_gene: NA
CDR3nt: TGTGCCAGCAGTTTGTTAGTGAACACTGAAGCTTTCTTT
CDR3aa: CASSLLVNTEAFF

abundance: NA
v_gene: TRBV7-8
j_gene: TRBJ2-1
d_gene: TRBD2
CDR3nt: TGTGCCAGCAGCTTAGTTGGACTAGCGAACAATGAGCAGTTCTTC
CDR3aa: CASSLVGLANNEQFF

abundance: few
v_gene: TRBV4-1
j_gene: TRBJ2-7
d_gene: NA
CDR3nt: TGCGCCAGCAGCCAAGCAGGGGCCTACGAGCAGTACTTC
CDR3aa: CASSQAGAYEQYF

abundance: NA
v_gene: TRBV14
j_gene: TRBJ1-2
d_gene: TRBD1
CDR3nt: TGTGCCAGCAGCCAATATTTCGGACAGGATGCGGGAAACTATGGCTACACCTTC
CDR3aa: CASSQYFGQDAGNYGYTF

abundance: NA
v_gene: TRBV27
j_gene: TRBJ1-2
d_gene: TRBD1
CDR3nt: TGTGCCAGCAGAGGGACAGGGGAGGGCTACACCTTC
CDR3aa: CASRGTGEGYTF

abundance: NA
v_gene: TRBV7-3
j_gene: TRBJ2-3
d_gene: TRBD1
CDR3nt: TGTGCCAGCAGCGCTCAGGGGGCCGGAGATACGCAGTATTTT
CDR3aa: CASSAQGAGDTQYF

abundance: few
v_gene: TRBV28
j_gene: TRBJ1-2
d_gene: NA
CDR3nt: TGTGCCAGCAGCCGATATACTTATGGCTACACCTTC
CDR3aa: CASSRYTYGYTF

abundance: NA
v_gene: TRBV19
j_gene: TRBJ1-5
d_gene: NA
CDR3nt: TGTGCCAGTAGTATAGGGGGAGCACAGCCCCAGCATTTT
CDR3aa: CASSIGGAQPQHF

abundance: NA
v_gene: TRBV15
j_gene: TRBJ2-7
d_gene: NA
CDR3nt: TGTGCCACCAGCAGAGAGGGGGACTTGGGGCAGTACTTC
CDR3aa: CATSREGDLGQYF

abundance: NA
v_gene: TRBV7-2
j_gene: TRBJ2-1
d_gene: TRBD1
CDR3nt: TGTGCCAGCAGCTCCCTCCGGACAGGGGGATATGAGCAGTTCTTC
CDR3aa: CASSSLRTGGYEQFF

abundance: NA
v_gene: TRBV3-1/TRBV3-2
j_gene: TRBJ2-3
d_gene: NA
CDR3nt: TGTGCCAGCAGCCAAGCGGATACGCAGTATTTT
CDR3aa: CASSQADTQYF

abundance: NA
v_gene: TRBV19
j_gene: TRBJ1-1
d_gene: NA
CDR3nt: TGTGCCAGTAGTATTTCCCCGTTCGGGGGGCCCCTGGATGTCGCTGAAGCTTTCTTT
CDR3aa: CASSISPFGGPLDVAEAFF

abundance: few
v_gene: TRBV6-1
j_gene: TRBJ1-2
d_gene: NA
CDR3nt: TGTGCCAGCAGTGAAGCTTTCGGGAGATACTACACCTTC
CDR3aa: CASSEAFGRYYTF

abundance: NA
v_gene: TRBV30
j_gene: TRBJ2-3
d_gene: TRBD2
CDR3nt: TGTGCCTGGAGACGGGCGGGAGTGTTGGATACGCAGTATTTT
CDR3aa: CAWRRAGVLDTQYF

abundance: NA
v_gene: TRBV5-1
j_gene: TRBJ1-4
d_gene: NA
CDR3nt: TGCGCCAGCAGCCGGGGGATGACAACTAATGAAAAACTGTTTTTT
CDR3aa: CASSRGMTTNEKLFF

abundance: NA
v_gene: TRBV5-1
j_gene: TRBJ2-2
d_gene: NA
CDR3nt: TGCGCCAGCAGCTTGGCCGTAAACACCGGGGAGCTGTTTTTT
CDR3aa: CASSLAVNTGELFF

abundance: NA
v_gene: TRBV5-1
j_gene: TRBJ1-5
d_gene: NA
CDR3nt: TGCGCCAGCAGCCTCGGGAAGGATCAGCCCCAGCATTTT
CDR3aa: CASSLGKDQPQHF

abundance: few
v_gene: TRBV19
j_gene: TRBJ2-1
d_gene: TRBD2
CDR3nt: TGTGCCAGTAGTAAACCGGGACTAGAGGTTGAGCAGTTCTTC
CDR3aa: CASSKPGLEVEQFF

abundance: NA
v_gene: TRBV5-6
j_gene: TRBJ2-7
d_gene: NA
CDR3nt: TGTGCCAGCAGCTTGTATGGCGGGTCGGGCGAGCAGTACTTC
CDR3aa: CASSLYGGSGEQYF

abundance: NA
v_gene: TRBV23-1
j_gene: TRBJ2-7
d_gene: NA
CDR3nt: TGCGCCAGCAGTCAATCTCCGGCGGGGGCGGGTTACGAGCAGTACTTC
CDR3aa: CASSQSPAGAGYEQYF

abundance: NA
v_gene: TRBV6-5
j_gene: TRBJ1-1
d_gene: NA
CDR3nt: TGTGCCAGCAAGTTCCTCGGGAACACTGAAGCTTTCTTT
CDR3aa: CASKFLGNTEAFF

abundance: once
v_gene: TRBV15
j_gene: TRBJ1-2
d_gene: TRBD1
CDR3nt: TGTGCCACCAGCAGTACGGACAGGGAACTTGGCTACACCTTC
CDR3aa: CATSSTDRELGYTF

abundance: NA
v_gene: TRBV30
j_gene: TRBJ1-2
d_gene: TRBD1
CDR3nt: TGTGCCTGGACTCGCGGGACAGGGGCCTTATTTAACTATGGCTACACCTTC
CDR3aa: CAWTRGTGALFNYGYTF

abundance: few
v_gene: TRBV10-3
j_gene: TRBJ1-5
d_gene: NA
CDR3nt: TGTGCCATCAGTGAAGTGGGGGCCCAGCCCCAGCATTTT
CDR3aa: CAISEVGAQPQHF

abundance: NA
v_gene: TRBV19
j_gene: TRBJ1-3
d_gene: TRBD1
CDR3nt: TGTGCCAGTAGTCGTGCTGGACAGGTCTCTGGAAACACCATATATTTT
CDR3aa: CASSRAGQVSGNTIYF

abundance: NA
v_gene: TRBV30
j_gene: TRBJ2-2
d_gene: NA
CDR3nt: TGTGCCTGGGGGCCCAACAGGGTACCCGGGGAGCTGTTTTTT
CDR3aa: CAWGPNRVPGELFF